The entry that follows covers one T cell receptor beta chain sequence. Its antigen is undetermined. The CDR3 runs to 14 residues. Germline CDR1 is LNHDA and CDR2 is SQIVND (reference sequence). The V end was cut by 1 base, the J end by 3 bases, with 7 bases between. The sample originates from a study of human T cells and chemical hapten exposure. Study-wide context: Upper inner arm skin measuring approximately 2 cm by approximately 2 cm received 2% DPC for sensitization. Patches that contained 0.01% DPC were applied to the upper back and read at 6 days.

General study results and limits: Compared with pre-sensitization or healthy control sets, expanded TCRs clustered more.

Time point indicated: patch test 1, 2 weeks after DPC sensitization. Treatment of the sample: therapeutic diphenylcyclopropenone sensitization with weekly scalp DPC. Library preparation tagged each individual cDNA molecule with a unique molecular identifier. TCRdb analysed the RACE reads with MiXCR anew, one entry per CDR3 protein. The table has 150,000 to 200,000 distinct CDR3 sequences, under 25% seen once. This clonotype was sampled from a woman between 50 and 59 years old with alopecia areata. Some clones in this sample may be carry-over from other donors' samples. The sequences come from whole blood, collected in connection with sensitization to the hapten diphenylcyclopropenone (DPC). V and J are TRBV19 and TRBJ2-1; D is perhaps TRBD2 (6 bases). This chain's CDR3 is CASSIAGDYNEQFF. CDR3 bases: TGTGCCAGTAGTATAGCGGGAGACTACAATGAGCAGTTCTTC.